This is a list of T cell receptor beta chains from one sample in a study of early T cells in non-severe SARS-CoV-2 infection. TCRdb used MiXCR to reprocess the 5' RACE reads, holding one entry per CDR3 protein. The table lists tens of thousands of distinct CDR3 sequences, 5.2% of them singletons. Sequenced: whole blood. These receptors were obtained from an adult who was a healthcare worker with PCR-confirmed SARS-CoV-2 infection or an uninfected control (not recorded which). CDR3s include the opening cysteine and the closing phenylalanine or tryptophan. The D gene is left open where the match is weak. Size values are once, few and many counts, or a class for expanded clones, and some rows have none.

>TRBV7-9|TRBJ2-2|NA|TRBD1
TGTGCCAGCAGCCCCGGGACAGGGGGCGCGGGCACCGGGGAGCTGTTTTTT
CASSPGTGGAGTGELFF
>TRBV27|TRBJ1-5|many|NA
TGTGCCAGCACTCCAACAGGGCCAAGTCAGCCCCAGCATTTT
CASTPTGPSQPQHF
>TRBV11-2|TRBJ2-1|many|NA
TGTGCCAGCAGCTTATTTTCGTGGGTCTACAAGGGTGAGCAGTTCTTC
CASSLFSWVYKGEQFF
>TRBV11-2|TRBJ1-4|many|TRBD1
TGTGCCAGCAGCTTTTCGGGACAGGGTAATGAAAAACTGTTTTTT
CASSFSGQGNEKLFF
>TRBV6-4|TRBJ2-2|few|NA
TGTGCCAGCAGTGATGCGAACACCGGGGAGCTGTTTTTT
CASSDANTGELFF
>TRBV11-2|TRBJ1-1|many|NA
TGTGCCAGCAGCCGATTATCCGGGACGTTGAACACTGAAGCTTTCTTT
CASSRLSGTLNTEAFF
>TRBV5-6|TRBJ2-7|few|NA
TGTGCCAGCAGCTTCAGGGGTGGGGACGAGCAGTACTTC
CASSFRGGDEQYF
>TRBV6-5|TRBJ1-1|many|NA
TGTGCCAGCAGTGTACAGGGTCTGAACACTGAAGCTTTCTTT
CASSVQGLNTEAFF
>TRBV9|TRBJ2-7|many|NA
TGTGCCAGCAGCGTAGGCAGGGCCAGGGAGTACGAGCAGTACTTC
CASSVGRAREYEQYF
>TRBV4-3|TRBJ2-2|many|NA
TGCGCCAGCAGCCAAGTACTAGCCAGTACCGGGGAGCTGTTTTTT
CASSQVLASTGELFF
>TRBV4-3|TRBJ1-5|many|NA
TGCGCCAGCAGCCAAGGCAGGGGTGATCAGCCCCAGCATTTT
CASSQGRGDQPQHF